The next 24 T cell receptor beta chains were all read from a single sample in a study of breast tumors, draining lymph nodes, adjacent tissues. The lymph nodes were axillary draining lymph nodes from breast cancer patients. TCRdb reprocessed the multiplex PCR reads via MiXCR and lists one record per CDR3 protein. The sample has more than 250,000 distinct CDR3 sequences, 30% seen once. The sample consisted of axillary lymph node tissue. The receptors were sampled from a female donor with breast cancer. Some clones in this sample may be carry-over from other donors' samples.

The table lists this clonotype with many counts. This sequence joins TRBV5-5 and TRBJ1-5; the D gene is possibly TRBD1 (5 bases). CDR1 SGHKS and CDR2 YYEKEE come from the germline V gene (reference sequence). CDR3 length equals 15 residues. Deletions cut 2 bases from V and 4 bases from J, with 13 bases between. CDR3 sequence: CASSFFSGENQPQHF. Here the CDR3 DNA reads TGTGCCAGCAGCTTTTTTTCGGGGGAAAATCAGCCCCAGCATTTT.

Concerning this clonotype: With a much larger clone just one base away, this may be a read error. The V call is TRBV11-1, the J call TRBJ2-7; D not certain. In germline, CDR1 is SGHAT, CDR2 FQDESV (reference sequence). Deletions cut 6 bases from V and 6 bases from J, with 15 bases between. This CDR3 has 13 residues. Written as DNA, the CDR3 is TGTGCCAGCAGTCCCGGTGGTACCTCCGAGCAGTACTTC. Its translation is CASSPGGTSEQYF.

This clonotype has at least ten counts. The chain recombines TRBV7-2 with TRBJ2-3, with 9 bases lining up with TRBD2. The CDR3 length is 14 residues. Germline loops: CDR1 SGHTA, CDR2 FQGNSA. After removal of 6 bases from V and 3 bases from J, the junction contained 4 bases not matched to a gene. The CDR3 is CASRRTSATDTQYF. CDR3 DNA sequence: TGTGCCAGCAGACGGACTAGCGCAACAGATACGCAGTATTTT. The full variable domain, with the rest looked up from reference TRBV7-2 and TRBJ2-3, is GAGVSQSPSNKVTEKGKDVELRCDPISGHTALYWYRQSLGQGLEFLIYFQGNSAPDKSGLPSDRFSAERTGGSVSTLTIQRTQQEDSAVYLCASRRTSATDTQYFGPGTRLTVL.

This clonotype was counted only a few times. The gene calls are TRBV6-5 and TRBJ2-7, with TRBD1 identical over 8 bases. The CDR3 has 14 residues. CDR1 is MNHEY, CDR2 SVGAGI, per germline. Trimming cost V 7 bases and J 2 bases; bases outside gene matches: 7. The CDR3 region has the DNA TGTGCCAGCAAACCAGGGGGCGCTCCCTACGAGCAGTACTTC. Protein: CASKPGGAPYEQYF.

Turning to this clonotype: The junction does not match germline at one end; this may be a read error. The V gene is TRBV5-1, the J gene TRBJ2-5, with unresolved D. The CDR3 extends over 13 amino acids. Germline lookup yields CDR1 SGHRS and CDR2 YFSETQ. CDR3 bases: TGCGCCAGCAGCTTGGCGGGCCAAGAGACCCAGTGCTTC. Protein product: CASSLAGQETQCF.

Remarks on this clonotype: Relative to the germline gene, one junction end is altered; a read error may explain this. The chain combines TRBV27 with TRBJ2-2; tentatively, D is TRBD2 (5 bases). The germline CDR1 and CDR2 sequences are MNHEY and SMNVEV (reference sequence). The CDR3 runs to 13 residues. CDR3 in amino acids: CASEHPNTGERFF. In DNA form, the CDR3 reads TGTGCCAGTGAGCACCCGAACACCGGGGAGCGGTTTTTT.

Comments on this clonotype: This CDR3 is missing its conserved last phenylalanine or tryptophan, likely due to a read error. In DNA, the CDR3 is TGCAGTGCTAGACCCTTGGGGAACACTGAAGCTTTCCTT. Translation: CSARPLGNTEAFL. The chain is built from TRBV20-1 and TRBJ1-1; D is uncertain. Trimming removed 2 bases at V and 1 base at J, with 8 bases between. From germline, CDR1 is DFQATT and CDR2 SNEGSKA (reference sequence). The CDR3 totals 13 residues.

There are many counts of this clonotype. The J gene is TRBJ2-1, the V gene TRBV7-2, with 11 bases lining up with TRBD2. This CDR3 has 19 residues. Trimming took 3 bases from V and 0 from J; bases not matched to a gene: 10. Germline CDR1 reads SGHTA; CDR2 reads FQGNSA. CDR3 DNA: TGTGCCAGCAGCTTCCTAGCGGGAGGCCAACCTAGCTCCTACAATGAGCAGTTCTTC. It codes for CASSFLAGGQPSSYNEQFF.

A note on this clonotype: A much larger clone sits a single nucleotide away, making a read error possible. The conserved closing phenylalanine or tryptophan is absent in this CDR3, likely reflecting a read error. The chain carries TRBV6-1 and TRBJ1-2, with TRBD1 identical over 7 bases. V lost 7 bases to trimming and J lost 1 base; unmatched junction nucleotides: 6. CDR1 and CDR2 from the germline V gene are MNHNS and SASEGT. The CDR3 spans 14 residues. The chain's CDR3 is CASNRGDSNYGYTL. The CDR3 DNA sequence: TGTGCCAGCAACCGAGGGGACAGTAACTATGGCTACACCCTC.

Written as DNA, the CDR3 is TGTGCCAGCAGTTACTCGCGGGGGTCGTCCTATGGCTACACCTTC. Its translation is CASSYSRGSSYGYTF. The chain employs TRBV6-5 and TRBJ1-2, with a tentative D call TRBD1 (5 bases). CDR1 is MNHEY, CDR2 SVGAGI, per germline. Trimming stripped 0 bases from V and 4 bases from J, with 12 bases between. The CDR3 is 15 amino acids.

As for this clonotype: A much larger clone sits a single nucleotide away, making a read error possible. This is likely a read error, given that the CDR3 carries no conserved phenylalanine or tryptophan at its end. Here the CDR3 reads CAWRVPGPHNEQFL. CDR3 nucleotides: TGTGCCTGGAGAGTACCCGGACCCCACAATGAGCAGTTCCTC. The chain joins TRBV9 to TRBJ2-1; the D is unclear. This CDR3 contains 14 residues. Trimming took 10 bases from V and 5 from J, leaving 19 bases between them. Germline V CDR1 and CDR2: SGDLS, YYNGEE.

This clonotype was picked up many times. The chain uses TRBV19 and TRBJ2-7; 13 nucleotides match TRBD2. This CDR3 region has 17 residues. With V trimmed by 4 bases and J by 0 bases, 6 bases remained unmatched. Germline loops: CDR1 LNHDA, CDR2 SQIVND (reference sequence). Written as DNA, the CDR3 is TGTGCCAGTAGTAGGGGACTAGCGGGATCGGCCTCCTACGAGCAGTACTTC. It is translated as CASSRGLAGSASYEQYF.

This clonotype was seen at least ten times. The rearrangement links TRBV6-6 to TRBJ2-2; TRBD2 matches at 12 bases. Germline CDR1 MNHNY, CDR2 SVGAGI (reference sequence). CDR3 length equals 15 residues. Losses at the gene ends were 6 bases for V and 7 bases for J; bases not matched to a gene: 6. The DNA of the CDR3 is TGTGCCAGCAGCCTAACTAGCGGGAGGCACGGGGAGCTGTTTTTT. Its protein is CASSLTSGRHGELFF.

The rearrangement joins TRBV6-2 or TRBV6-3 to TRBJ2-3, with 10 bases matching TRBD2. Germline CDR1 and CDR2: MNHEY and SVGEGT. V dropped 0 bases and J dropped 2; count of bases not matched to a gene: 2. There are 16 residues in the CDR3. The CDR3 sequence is CASSYSLAGFTDTQYF. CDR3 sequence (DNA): TGTGCCAGCAGTTACTCACTAGCGGGATTCACAGATACGCAGTATTTT.

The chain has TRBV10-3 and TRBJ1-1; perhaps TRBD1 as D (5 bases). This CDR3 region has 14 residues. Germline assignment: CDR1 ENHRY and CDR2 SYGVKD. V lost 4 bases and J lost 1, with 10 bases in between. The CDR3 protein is CAISAGTQNTEAFF. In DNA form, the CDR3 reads TGTGCCATCAGTGCGGGGACCCAGAACACTGAAGCTTTCTTT.

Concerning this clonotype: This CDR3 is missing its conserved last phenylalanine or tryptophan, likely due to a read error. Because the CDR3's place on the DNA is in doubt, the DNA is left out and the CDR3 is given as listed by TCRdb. CDR3 amino acids: CASSVSAGELSV. The rearrangement links TRBV9 to TRBJ2-2. The CDR3 is 12 amino acids in total, end residues counted. Germline V lookup: CDR1 SGDLS, CDR2 YYNGEE.

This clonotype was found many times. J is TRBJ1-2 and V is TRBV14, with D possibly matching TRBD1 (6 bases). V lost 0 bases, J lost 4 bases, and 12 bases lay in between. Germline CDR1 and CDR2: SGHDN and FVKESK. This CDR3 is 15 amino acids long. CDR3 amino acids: CASSQEAGDGYGYTF. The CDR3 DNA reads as TGTGCCAGCAGCCAAGAAGCAGGGGACGGCTATGGCTACACCTTC.

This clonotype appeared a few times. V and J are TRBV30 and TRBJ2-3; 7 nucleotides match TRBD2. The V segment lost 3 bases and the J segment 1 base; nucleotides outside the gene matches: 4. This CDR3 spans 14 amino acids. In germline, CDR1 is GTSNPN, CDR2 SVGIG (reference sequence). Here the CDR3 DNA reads TGTGCCTGGAGGGGGGACTACCGCACAGATACGCAGTATTTT. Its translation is CAWRGDYRTDTQYF.

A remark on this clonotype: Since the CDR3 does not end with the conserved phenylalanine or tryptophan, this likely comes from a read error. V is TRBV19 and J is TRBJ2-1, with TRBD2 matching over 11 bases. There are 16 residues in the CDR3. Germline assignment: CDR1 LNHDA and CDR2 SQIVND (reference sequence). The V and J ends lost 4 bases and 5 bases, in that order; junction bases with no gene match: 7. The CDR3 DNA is TGTGCCAGTAGTAAATCTCGACTAGCGGGGAACAATGAGCAGTTCTCC. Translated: CASSKSRLAGNNEQFS.

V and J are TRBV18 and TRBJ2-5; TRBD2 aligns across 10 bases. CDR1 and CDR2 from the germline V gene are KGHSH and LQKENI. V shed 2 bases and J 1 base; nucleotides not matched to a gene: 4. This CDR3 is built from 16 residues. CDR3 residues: CASSPSLAGPQETQYF. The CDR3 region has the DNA TGTGCCAGCTCACCATCACTAGCGGGACCCCAAGAGACCCAGTACTTC. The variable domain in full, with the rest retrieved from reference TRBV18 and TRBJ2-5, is NAGVMQNPRHLVRRRGQEARLRCSPMKGHSHVYWYRQLPEEGLKFMVYLQKENIIDESGMPKERFSAEFPKEGPSILRIQQVVRGDSAAYFCASSPSLAGPQETQYFGPGTRLLVL.

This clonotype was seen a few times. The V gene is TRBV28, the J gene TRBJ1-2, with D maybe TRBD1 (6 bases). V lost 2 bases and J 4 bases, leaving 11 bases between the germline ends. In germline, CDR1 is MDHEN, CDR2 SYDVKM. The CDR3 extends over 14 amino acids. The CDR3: CASSLRTESYGYTF. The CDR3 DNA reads TGTGCCAGCAGTTTAAGGACAGAGAGCTATGGCTACACCTTC.

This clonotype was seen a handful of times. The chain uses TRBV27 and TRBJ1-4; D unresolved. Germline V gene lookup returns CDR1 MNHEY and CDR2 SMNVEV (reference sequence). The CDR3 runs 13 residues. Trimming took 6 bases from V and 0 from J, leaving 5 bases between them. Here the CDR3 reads CASRPATNEKLFF. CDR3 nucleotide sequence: TGTGCCAGCAGGCCTGCAACTAATGAAAAACTGTTTTTT.

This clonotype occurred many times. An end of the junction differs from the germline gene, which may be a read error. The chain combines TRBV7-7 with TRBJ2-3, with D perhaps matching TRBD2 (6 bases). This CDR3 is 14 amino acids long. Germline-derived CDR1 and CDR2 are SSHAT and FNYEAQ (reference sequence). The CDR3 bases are TGTGCTAGCAGCCCGGGAGTTAGCACAGATACGCAGTATTTT. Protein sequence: CASSPGVSTDTQYF.

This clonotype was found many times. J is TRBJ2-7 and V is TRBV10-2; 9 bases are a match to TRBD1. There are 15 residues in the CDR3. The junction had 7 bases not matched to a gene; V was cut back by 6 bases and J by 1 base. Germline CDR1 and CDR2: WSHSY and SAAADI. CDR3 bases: TGCGCCAGCAGCCCCGGACAGGGGACATCCTACGAGCAGTACTTC. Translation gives CASSPGQGTSYEQYF.